This T cell receptor (beta chain) originates from a study of T cells in Graves' hyperthyroidism and ophthalmopathy. Findings and limits, study-wide: Before onset, by a median of around six months, the model predicted ophthalmopathy. Most clonotypes that expanded in the thyroid above 0.001 also showed up in blood. A model of 13 V-J pairs discriminated ophthalmopathy from stable hyperthyroidism.

Subjects aged 18 to 65 presented with newly diagnosed hyperthyroidism of less than 2 months' duration. A note on this clonotype: Its antigen is as yet unknown.

What was amplified from RNA transcripts were TCR beta CDR3 regions. The study used the HTBI primer set for a first-round RT-PCR of the TCR CDR3. TCRdb recomputed calls from the multiplex PCR reads with MiXCR, one row per CDR3 protein. The repertoire holds under 650,000 distinct CDR3 sequences, with 15% to 20% as singletons. The germline gives CDR1 PRHDT, CDR2 FYEKMQ (reference sequence). The ends were cut back, 5 bases at V and 4 bases at J, with 8 bases in the middle. The length of the CDR3 is 13 residues. The chain has TRBV13 and TRBJ2-2, with D possibly being TRBD1 or TRBD2 (5 bases each). The sequence came from a woman in her 30s with Graves' hyperthyroidism. Specimen: blood. CDR3 loop: CASSDGGTGELFF. Here the CDR3 DNA reads TGTGCCAGCAGCGATGGGGGCACCGGGGAGCTGTTTTTT.